This entry concerns a single T cell receptor beta chain. Its binding antigen is unknown. No base quality information exists; no much larger clone differs at one position. This sample was taken from a study of T cells in Graves' hyperthyroidism and ophthalmopathy (dated by TCRdb to the late 2010s). Turning to the overall study: Peripheral blood was collected at initial diagnosis, before any treatment. Once sampling was done, hyperthyroidism patients were given methimazole at a starting dose of 30 mg daily, whereas ophthalmopathy patients were given high-dose intravenous methylprednisolone. TCR V-J signatures able to tell the groups apart were searched for in a discovery cohort of 100 patients, of whom roughly 42 had Graves' ophthalmopathy and more than 55 had stable Graves' hyperthyroidism. Prospective prediction of ophthalmopathy was tested in an independent validation cohort of approximately 18 hyperthyroidism patients and 15 to 17 patients who later progressed to ophthalmopathy. Thyroid tissue and blood T-cell repertoires from about 6 Graves' hyperthyroidism patients were also compared in the study. The paper reports TCR Vbeta CDR3 sequencing of some 140 peripheral blood samples: some 44 ophthalmopathy, some 80 hyperthyroidism and approximately 17 progressor patients. The approximately 97 discovery patients were randomly divided into training and test sets at a 7:3 ratio. Results the study describes overall, beyond this receptor: No statistical method was used to set the sample size in advance, and investigators knew the group allocation. Most expanded thyroid clonotypes (frequency above 0.001) were also found in blood, which suggests that blood repertoires may mirror thyroid immune responses. In validation, the model predicted progression to ophthalmopathy with over 60% sensitivity and over 72% specificity, a median of around 6.6 months before onset. In cross-validation, a model built on a 13 V-J signature told ophthalmopathy apart from stable hyperthyroidism with 85% to 90% sensitivity and 81% to 82% specificity, and in testing the same model reached 80%/75%.

V ends up 3 bases short and J 8 bases short, with an unmatched junction base count of 0. Reading the germline V gene gives CDR1 KGHSH and CDR2 LQKENI. The CDR3 numbers 14 residues from cysteine through phenylalanine. The only DNA kept is the CDR3, 42 bases in frame from the first base. Moderately to severely active disease, a Clinical Activity Score of at least 3, a NOSPECS grade of at least 4, and a duration under 3 months were present in ophthalmopathy patients. Exclusion was applied to patients with uncontrolled infections, other autoimmune diseases, pregnancy or lactation. Diagnoses were based on clinical symptoms, serum thyroxine and TRAb, thyroid ultrasound and orbital computed tomography. Ficoll-Paque density gradient centrifugation was used to isolate PBMCs from around 10 ml of fresh peripheral blood. Trizol reagent was used to extract total RNA, and RNA quality was then checked on an Agilent 2100 Bioanalyzer.

Amplification of TCR beta CDR3 regions was carried out from RNA transcripts. For the first round of RT-PCR on the TCR CDR3, the HTBI primer set was used together with the Qiagen OneStep RT-PCR kit. Libraries were constructed in a second round of multiplex PCR, after which size selection and purification were performed. The libraries were sequenced on an Illumina HiSeq2000 using paired-end 100 bp reads. On the authors' methods: SOAPnuke was used to process the raw data, throwing out any read that contained adapters or uncalled bases, had a mean Phred below 15, or lacked an exact constant-primer or identifier match. COPE v1.2.5 was used to merge the high-quality paired reads, and each unique nucleotide sequence was defined as a clonotype. MiTCR v1.1 was used to align the clonotypes against IMGT TRBV, TRBD and TRBJ reference segments. Analysis was restricted to V-J combinations with a frequency above 0.0001, which covered approximately 99% of repertoires. The TCS score was defined as the ratio of F50 (clonal expansion) to E x V (chaos), calculated using BLOSUM62-based TCRdist between CDR3 peptides within each V-J. Welch's t-statistics and random forest reduced 450 to 600 V-J features to 10 to 15, which were used in a naive Bayes classifier (R e1071). TCRdb handled the public reads itself, with Q25 trimming in fastp and clone calling in MiXCR, and kept productive beta chains. Rows merge per CDR3 protein into single entries with the most common DNA and genes. TCRdb's processing, not the authors' own work, is the source of the V and J calls. The sample table lists a few hundred thousand distinct CDR3 sequences, approximately 13% of them with a count of one. 34% of the sample is held by the ten biggest clonotypes.

The V and J genes are TRBV18 and TRBJ1-6; a stretch of 11 junction bases matches TRBD1. The clonotype was recovered from a woman aged 35 to 49 with Graves' ophthalmopathy. Sequencing was carried out using blood. The bases are TGTGCCAGCTCACCGGGACAGGGGGATTCACCCCTCCACTTT. This codes for CASSPGQGDSPLHF.